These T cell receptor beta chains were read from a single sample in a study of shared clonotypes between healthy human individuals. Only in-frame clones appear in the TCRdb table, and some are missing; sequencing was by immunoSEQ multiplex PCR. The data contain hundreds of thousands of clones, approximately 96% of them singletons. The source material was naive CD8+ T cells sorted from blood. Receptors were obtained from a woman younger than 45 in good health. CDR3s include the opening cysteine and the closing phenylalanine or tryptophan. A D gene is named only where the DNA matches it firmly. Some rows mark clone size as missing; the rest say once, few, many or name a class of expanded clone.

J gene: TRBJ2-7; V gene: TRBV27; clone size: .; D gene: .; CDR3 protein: CASSLLGYEQYF; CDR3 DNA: TGTGCCAGCAGTTTATTAGGCTACGAGCAGTACTTC
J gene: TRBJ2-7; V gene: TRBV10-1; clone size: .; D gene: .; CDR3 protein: CASSESGGSYEQYF; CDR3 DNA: TGCGCCAGCAGTGAGTCGGGCGGCTCCTACGAGCAGTACTTC
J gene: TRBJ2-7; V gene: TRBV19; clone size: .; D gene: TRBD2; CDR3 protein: CASSIETSGIYEQYF; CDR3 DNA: TGTGCCAGTAGTATAGAAACTAGCGGGATTTACGAGCAGTACTTC
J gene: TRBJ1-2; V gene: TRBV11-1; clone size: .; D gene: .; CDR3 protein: CASSSGQSPYGYTF; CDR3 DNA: TGTGCCAGCAGCTCAGGACAGAGTCCCTATGGCTACACCTTC
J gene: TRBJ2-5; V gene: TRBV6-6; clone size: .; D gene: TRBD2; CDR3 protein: CASSFDILAGLETQYF; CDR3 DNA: TGTGCCAGCAGTTTCGACATACTAGCGGGATTGGAGACCCAGTACTTC
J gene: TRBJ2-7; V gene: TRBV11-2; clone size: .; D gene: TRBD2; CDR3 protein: CASSLARGDEQYF; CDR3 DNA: TGTGCCAGCAGCTTAGCACGGGGGGACGAGCAGTACTTC
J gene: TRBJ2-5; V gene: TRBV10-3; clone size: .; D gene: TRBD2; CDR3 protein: CAISEAASGETQYF; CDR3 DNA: TGTGCCATCAGTGAAGCGGCTAGCGGAGAGACCCAGTACTTC
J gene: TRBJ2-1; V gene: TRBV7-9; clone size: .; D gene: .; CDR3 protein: CASSLGGVFVEQFF; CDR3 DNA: TGTGCCAGCAGCTTAGGTGGCGTCTTCGTTGAGCAGTTCTTC
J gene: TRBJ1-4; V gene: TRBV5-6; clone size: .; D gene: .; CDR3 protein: CASSIQAVSEKLFF; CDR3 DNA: TGTGCCAGCAGCATACAGGCCGTGAGTGAAAAACTGTTTTTT
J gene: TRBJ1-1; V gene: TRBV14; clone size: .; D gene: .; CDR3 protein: CASSLSRVNTEAFF; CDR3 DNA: TGTGCCAGCAGTCTTAGCAGGGTGAACACTGAAGCTTTCTTT
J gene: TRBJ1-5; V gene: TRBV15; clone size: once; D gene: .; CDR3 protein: CATSRFGEVSPQPQHF; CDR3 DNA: TGTGCCACCAGCAGGTTCGGAGAGGTTTCCCCCCAGCCCCAGCATTTT
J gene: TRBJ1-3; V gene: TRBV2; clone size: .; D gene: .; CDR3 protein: CASSDGPVFGNTIYF; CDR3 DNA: TGTGCCAGCAGTGACGGGCCAGTCTTTGGAAACACCATATATTTT
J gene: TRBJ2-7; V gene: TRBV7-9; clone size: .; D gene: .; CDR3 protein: CASSLLVYEQYF; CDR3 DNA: TGTGCCAGCAGCTTACTGGTTTACGAGCAGTACTTC
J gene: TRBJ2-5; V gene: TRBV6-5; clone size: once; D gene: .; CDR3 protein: CASSYTILGRETQYF; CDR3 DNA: TGTGCCAGCAGCTATACCATCCTAGGGCGGGAGACCCAGTACTTC
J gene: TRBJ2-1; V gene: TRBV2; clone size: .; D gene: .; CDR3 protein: CASSAGRTTGIEQFF; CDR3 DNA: TGTGCCAGCAGTGCAGGACGGACGACCGGCATTGAGCAGTTCTTC
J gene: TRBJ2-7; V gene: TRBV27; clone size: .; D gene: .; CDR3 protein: CASSHGSEQYF; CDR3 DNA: TGTGCCAGCAGTCACGGTTCCGAGCAGTACTTC
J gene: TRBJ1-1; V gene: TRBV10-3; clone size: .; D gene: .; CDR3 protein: CAIRTPQGDTDTEAFF; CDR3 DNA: TGTGCCATCAGGACCCCTCAAGGAGATACGGACACTGAAGCTTTCTTT
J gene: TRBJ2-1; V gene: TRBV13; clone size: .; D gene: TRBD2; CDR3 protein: CASSVTSGTGNEQFF; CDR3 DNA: TGTGCCAGCAGCGTGACTAGCGGGACTGGCAATGAGCAGTTCTTC
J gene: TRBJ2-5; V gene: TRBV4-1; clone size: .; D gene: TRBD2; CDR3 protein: CASSLAGREQYF; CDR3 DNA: TGCGCCAGCAGCCTTGCAGGGCGGGAGCAGTACTTC
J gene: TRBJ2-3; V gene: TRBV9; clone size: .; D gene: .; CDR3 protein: CASSVGEGTDTQYF; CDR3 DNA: TGTGCCAGCAGCGTAGGGGAGGGCACAGATACGCAGTATTTT
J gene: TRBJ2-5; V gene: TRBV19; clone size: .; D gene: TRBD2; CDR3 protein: CASSIVAGAVEQYF; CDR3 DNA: TGTGCCAGTAGTATAGTAGCGGGGGCGGTTGAGCAGTACTTC
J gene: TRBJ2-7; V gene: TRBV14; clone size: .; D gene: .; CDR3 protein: CASSQVKDEQYF; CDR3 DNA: TGTGCCAGCAGCCAAGTAAAGGACGAGCAGTACTTC
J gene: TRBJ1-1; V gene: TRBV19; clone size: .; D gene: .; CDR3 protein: CASSIPVGANTEAFF; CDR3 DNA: TGTGCCAGTAGTATCCCTGTAGGCGCGAACACTGAAGCTTTCTTT
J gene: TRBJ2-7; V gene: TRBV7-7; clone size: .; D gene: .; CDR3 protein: CASSLADSYEQYF; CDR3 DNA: TGTGCCAGCAGCTTAGCAGACTCCTACGAGCAGTACTTC
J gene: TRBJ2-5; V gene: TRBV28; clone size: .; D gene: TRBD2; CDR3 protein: CASSFGLAGPLGETQYF; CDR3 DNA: TGTGCCAGCAGTTTTGGCCTAGCGGGACCCTTGGGAGAGACCCAGTACTTC
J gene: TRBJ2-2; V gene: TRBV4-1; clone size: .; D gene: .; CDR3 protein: CASSQDNLAGTGELFF; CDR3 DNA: TGCGCCAGCAGCCAAGATAACCTAGCTGGGACCGGGGAGCTGTTTTTT
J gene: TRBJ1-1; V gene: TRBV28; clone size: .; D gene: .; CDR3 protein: CASSAIGDTVLNTEAFF; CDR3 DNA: TGTGCCAGCAGTGCAATAGGGGACACCGTTTTGAACACTGAAGCTTTCTTT
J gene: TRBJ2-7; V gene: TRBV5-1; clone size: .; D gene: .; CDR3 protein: CASSPGVSYEQYF; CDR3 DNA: TGCGCCAGCAGCCCGGGGGTCTCCTACGAGCAGTACTTC
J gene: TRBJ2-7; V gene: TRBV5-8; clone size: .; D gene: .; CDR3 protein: CASSREPYEQYF; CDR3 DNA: TGTGCCAGCAGTCGAGAACCGTACGAGCAGTACTTC
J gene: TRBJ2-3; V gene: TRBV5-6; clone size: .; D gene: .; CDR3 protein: CASSSQEGPADTQYF; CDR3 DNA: TGTGCCAGCAGCTCCCAGGAGGGCCCCGCAGATACGCAGTATTTT
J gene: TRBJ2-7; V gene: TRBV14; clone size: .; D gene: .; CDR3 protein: CASSPGSSEQYF; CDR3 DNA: TGTGCCAGCAGCCCCGGCAGTAGCGAGCAGTACTTC
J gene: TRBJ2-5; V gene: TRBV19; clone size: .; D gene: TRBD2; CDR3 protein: CASSIVASGSRETQYF; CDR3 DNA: TGTGCCAGTAGTATAGTCGCTAGCGGGAGTAGAGAGACCCAGTACTTC
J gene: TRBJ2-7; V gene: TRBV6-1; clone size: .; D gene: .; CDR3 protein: CASSEGQLYEQYF; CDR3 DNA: TGTGCCAGCAGTGAAGGGCAGCTCTACGAGCAGTACTTC
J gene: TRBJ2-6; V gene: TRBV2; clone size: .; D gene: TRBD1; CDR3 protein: CARGQGAGGANVLTF; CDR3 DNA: TGTGCCAGGGGACAGGGGGCGGGCGGGGCCAACGTCCTGACTTTC
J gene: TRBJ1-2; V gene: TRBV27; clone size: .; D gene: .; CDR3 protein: CASSTNFLYGYTF; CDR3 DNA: TGTGCCAGCAGCACTAACTTCCTCTATGGCTACACCTTC
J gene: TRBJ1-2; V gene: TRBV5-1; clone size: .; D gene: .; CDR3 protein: CASSFGGQDGYTF; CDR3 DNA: TGCGCCAGCAGCTTCGGTGGGCAGGATGGCTACACCTTC
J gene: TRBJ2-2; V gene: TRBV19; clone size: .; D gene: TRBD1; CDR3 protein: CASSFGTANTGELFF; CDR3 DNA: TGTGCCAGTAGTTTTGGGACAGCGAACACCGGGGAGCTGTTTTTT
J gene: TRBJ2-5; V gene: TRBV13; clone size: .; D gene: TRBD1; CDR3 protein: CASSLGQVIQETQYF; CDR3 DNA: TGTGCCAGCAGCCTGGGACAGGTAATCCAAGAGACCCAGTACTTC
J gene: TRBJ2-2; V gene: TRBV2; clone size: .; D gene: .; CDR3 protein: CASRAGELFF; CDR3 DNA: TGTGCCAGCAGGGCCGGGGAGCTGTTTTTT
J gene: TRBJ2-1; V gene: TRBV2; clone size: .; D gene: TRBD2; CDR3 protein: CASSELSGRGNEQFF; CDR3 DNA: TGTGCCAGCAGTGAATTAAGCGGGAGAGGGAATGAGCAGTTCTTC
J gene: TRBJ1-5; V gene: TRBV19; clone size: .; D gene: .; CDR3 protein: CASSSGRPSDSNQPQHF; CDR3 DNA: TGTGCCAGTAGTTCGGGACGCCCGAGCGATAGCAATCAGCCCCAGCATTTT
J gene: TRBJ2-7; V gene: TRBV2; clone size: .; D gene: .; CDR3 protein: CASGTGTDSYEQYF; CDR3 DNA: TGTGCCAGTGGAACCGGGACCGACTCCTACGAGCAGTACTTC
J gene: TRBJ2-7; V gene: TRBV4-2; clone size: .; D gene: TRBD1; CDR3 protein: CASSQGTGESSYEQYF; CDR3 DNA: TGTGCCAGCAGCCAAGGGACAGGGGAGAGCTCCTACGAGCAGTACTTC
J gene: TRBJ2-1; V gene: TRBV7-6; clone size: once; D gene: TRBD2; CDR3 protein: CASSGAGRERGNEQFF; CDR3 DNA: TGTGCCAGCAGCGGCGCGGGGCGGGAGAGGGGCAATGAGCAGTTCTTC
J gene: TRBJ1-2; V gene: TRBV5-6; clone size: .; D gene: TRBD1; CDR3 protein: CASRPATGEAGGYTF; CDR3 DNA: TGTGCCAGCAGACCCGCGACAGGGGAAGCGGGAGGCTACACCTTC
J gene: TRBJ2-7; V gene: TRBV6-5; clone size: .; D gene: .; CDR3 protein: CASSYDSYYEQYF; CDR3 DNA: TGTGCCAGCAGTTACGACAGTTACTACGAGCAGTACTTC
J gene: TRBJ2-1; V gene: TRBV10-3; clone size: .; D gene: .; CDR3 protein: CAISTGPTYNEQFF; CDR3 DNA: TGTGCCATCAGTACGGGCCCTACCTACAATGAGCAGTTCTTC
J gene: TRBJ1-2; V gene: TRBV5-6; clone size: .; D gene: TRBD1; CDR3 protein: CASSFQFRDRGRNGYTF; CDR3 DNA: TGTGCCAGCAGCTTTCAATTCCGGGACAGGGGGCGCAATGGCTACACCTTC
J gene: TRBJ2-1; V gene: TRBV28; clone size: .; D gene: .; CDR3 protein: CASSFRGVEQFF; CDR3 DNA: TGTGCCAGCAGTTTTCGAGGGGTCGAGCAGTTCTTC
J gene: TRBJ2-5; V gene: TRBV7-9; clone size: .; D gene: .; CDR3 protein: CASSSNNREEAETQYF; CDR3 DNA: TGTGCCAGCAGCTCGAACAATAGAGAGGAGGCTGAGACCCAGTACTTC
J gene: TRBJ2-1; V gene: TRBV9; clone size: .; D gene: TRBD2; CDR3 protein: CASSERDPEQFF; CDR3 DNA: TGTGCCAGCAGCGAGCGGGACCCTGAGCAGTTCTTC
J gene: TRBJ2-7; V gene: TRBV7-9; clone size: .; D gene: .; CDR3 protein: CASSPTGDEQYF; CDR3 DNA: TGTGCCAGCAGCCCGACGGGGGACGAGCAGTACTTC
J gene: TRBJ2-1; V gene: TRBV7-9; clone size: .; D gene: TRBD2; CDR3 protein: CASTGGITYNEQFF; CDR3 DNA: TGTGCCAGCACGGGAGGGATTACCTACAATGAGCAGTTCTTC
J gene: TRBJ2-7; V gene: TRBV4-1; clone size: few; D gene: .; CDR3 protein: CASSQASGSYEQYF; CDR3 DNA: TGCGCCAGCAGCCAAGCATCGGGGTCCTACGAGCAGTACTTC
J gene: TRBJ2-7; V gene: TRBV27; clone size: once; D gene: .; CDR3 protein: CASSLAGSTYEQYF; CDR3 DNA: TGTGCCAGCAGTTTGGCCGGGTCTACCTACGAGCAGTACTTC
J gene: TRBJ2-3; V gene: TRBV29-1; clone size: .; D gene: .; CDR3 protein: CSVDSADGRDTQYF; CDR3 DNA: TGCAGCGTTGATTCGGCGGACGGGCGGGATACGCAGTATTTT
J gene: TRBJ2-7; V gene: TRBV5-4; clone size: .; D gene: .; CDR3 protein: CASSLGLAGAGTYEQYF; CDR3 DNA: TGTGCCAGCAGCTTGGGCCTCGCGGGGGCAGGGACCTACGAGCAGTACTTC
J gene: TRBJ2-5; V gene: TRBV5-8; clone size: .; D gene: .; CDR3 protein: CASSLGRLGQETQYF; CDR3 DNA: TGTGCCAGCAGCTTGGGAAGGTTGGGGCAAGAGACCCAGTACTTC
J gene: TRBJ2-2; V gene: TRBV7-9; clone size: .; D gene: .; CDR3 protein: CASNHRDSNTGELFF; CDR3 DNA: TGTGCCAGCAACCACCGGGACTCGAACACCGGGGAGCTGTTTTTT
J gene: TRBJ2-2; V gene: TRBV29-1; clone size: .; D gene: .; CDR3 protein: CSVEILTGSTGELFF; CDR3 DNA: TGCAGCGTTGAAATTTTAACAGGGAGCACCGGGGAGCTGTTTTTT